This TCR beta chain is drawn from a study of T cell repertoires in cytomegalovirus infection. Study-wide findings and caveats: Dominating the ex vivo response were TCR beta clonotypes that were CMV-specific and HLA-C-restricted. Individuals carrying CMV plus the relevant HLA were identified by cumulative frequency of public TCR beta families.

With 1 base removed from V and 6 bases from J, the gap between germline ends came to 10 bases. Germline CDR1 LNHDA, CDR2 SQIVND (reference sequence). This CDR3 spans 14 amino acids. A word on this clonotype: Its antigen is unidentified.

TCRdb passed the reads through MiXCR, listing each CDR3 protein once. The table lists approximately 730,000 distinct CDR3 sequences, 25% to 35% of them singletons. This receptor was obtained from a human donor in good health (CMV status not recorded). Some clones in this sample may be carry-over from other donors' samples. J is TRBJ1-5 and V is TRBV19; D not resolved. The specimen was cultured CD8+ T cells from PBMCs, collected from culture after CMV antigen stimulation. In nucleotides, the CDR3 is TGTGCCAGTAGTATAGGACGAGGGCGTCAGCCCCAGCATTTT. It yields the protein CASSIGRGRQPQHF.